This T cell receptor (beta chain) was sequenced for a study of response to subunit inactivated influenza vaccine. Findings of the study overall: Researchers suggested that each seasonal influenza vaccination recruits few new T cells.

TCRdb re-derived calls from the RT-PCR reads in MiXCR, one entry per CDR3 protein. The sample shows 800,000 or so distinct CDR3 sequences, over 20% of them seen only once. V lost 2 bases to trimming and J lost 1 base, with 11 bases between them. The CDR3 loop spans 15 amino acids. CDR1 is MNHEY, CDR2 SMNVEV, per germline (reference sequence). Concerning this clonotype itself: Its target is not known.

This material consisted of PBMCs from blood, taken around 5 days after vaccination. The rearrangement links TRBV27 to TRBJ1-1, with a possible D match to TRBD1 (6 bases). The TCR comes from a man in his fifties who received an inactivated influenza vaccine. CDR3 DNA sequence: TGTGCCAGCAGTTTAGCCGGGACACCGAACACTGAAGCTTTCTTT. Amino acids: CASSLAGTPNTEAFF.